In this sample, the clone carrying this T cell receptor beta chain turned up many times. The data stem from a study of CD8+CD57+ T cells in acquired aplastic anemia. TCR beta VDJ and CDR3 were profiled, and genomic DNA was the template. Each CDR3 protein is one row after TCRdb ran MiXCR on the reads. The data show about 180,000 distinct CDR3 sequences, around 50% seen once. Patients picked for sequencing had shown CD8+CD57+ cell expansion detected by flow cytometry. Trimming cost V 0 bases and J 2 bases; bases outside gene matches: 5. From germline, CDR1 is DFQATT and CDR2 SNEGSKA (reference sequence). This CDR3 region has 16 residues.

Sequenced input: sorted CD4+, CD8+, or CD8+CD57+ T cells (not recorded which) from PBMCs. This TCR derives from a human donor with aplastic anemia. This rearrangement joins TRBV20-1 to TRBJ2-2; 8 bases are shared with TRBD1. CDR3 sequence: CSARDPGTGNTGELFF. DNA of the CDR3: TGCAGTGCTAGAGATCCAGGGACAGGAAACACCGGGGAGCTGTTTTTT.